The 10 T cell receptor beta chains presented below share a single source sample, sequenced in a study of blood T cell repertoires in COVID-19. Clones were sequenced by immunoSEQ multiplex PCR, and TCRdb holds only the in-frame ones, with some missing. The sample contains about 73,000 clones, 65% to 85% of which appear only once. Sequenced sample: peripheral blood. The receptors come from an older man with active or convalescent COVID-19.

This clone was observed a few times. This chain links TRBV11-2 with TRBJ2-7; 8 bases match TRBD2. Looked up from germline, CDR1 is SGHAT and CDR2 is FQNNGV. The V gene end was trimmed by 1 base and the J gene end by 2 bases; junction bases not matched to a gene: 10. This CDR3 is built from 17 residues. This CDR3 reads CASSLGVGGRPTYEQYF. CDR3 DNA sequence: TGTGCCAGCAGCTTAGGGGTCGGCGGGAGGCCGACCTACGAGCAGTACTTC.

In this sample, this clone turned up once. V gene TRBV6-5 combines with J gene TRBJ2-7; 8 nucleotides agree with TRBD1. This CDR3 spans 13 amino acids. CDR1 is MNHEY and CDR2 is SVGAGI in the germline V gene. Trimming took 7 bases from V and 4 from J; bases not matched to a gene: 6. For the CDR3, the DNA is TGTGCCAGCACCGACAGGGGAGTTTACGAGCAGTACTTC. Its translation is CASTDRGVYEQYF.

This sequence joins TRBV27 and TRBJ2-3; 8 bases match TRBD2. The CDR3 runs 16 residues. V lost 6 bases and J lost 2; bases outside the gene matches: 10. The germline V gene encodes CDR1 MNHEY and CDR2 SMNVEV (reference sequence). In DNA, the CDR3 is TGTGCCAGCAGGGTACTCGGGGGGGGACCCACAGATACGCAGTATTTT. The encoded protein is CASRVLGGGPTDTQYF.

The CDR3 region is CASSPPGLAGGDEQFF. CDR3 DNA sequence: TGTGCCAGCTCACCACCTGGACTAGCGGGGGGGGATGAGCAGTTCTTC. V usage is TRBV18 and J usage is TRBJ2-1; 15 nucleotides agree with TRBD2. This CDR3 region has 16 residues. J gave up 8 bases and V 0 bases, and 2 bases lay outside the gene matches. Germline-derived CDR1 and CDR2 are KGHSH and LQKENI.

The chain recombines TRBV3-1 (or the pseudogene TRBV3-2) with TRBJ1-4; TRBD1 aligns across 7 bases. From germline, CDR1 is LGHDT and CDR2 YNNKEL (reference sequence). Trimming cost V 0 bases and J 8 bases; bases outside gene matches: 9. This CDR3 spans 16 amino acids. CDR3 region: CASSQDWQGGKEKLFF. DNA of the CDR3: TGTGCCAGCAGCCAAGACTGGCAGGGGGGAAAAGAAAAACTGTTTTTT.

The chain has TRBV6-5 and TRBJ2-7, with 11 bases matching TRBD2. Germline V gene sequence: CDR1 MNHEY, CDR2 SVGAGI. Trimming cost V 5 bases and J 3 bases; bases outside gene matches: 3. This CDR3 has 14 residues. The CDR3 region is CASSLAGGNYEQYF. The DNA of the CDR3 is TGTGCCAGCAGTCTAGCGGGGGGTAACTACGAGCAGTACTTC.

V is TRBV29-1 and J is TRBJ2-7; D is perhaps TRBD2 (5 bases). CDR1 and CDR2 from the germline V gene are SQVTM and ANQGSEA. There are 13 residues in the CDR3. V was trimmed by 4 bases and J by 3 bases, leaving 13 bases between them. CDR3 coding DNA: TGCAGCGTTGCATCAACCCGGGGCTACGAGCAGTACTTC. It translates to CSVASTRGYEQYF.

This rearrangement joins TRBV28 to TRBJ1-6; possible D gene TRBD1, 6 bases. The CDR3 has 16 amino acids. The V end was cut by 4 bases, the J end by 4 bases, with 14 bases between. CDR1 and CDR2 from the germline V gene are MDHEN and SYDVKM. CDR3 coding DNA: TGTGCCAGCAGTTCGTGGGGGACACCTTATAATTCACCCCTCCACTTT. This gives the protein CASSSWGTPYNSPLHF.

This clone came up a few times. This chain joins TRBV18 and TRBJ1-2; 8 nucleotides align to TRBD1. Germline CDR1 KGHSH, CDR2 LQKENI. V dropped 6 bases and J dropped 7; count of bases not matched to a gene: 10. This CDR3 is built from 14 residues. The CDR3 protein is CASSPGQGGSGYTF. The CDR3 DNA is TGTGCCAGCTCGCCCGGACAGGGTGGCTCTGGCTACACCTTC.

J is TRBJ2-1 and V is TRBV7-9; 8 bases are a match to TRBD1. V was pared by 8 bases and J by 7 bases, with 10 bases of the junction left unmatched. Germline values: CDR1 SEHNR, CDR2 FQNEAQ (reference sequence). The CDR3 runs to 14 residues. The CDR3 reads CASSTRQGRNEQFF. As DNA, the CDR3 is TGTGCCAGCTCAACTCGACAGGGGCGTAATGAGCAGTTCTTC.